This T cell receptor beta chain was captured in a study of cytotoxic CD8 clonotypes in ibrutinib-treated CLL. Turning to the study itself: Researchers reported about a dozen relapsed/refractory and approximately 16 treatment-naive patients, around 17 of them IGHV unmutated. Study outcomes and limitations: Higher circulating CD8+ T-cell counts strongly accompanied higher baseline clonality, above age-matched healthy donors.

Of note for this clone: Its target is unknown.

The CDR3 length is 20 residues. Trimming cost V 1 base and J 5 bases; bases outside gene matches: 17. The germline V gene has CDR1 MGHRA and CDR2 YSYEKL. Clones were sequenced by immunoSEQ multiplex PCR, and TCRdb holds only the in-frame ones, with some missing. The sample includes approximately 210,000 clones, around three quarters of them seen just once. The sample was PBMCs, taken after 24 months of ibrutinib treatment. The chain couples TRBV4-1 to TRBJ2-5, with 12 bases matching TRBD1. The TCR was taken from a human donor with chronic lymphocytic leukemia. The CDR3 loop reads CASSQVGLADRDRGHETQYF. For the CDR3, the DNA is TGCGCCAGCAGCCAAGTAGGTCTGGCGGACCGGGACAGGGGGCATGAGACCCAGTACTTC.